These 21 T cell receptor beta chains were sequenced from one sample in a study of neurological immune-mediated disorders. TCRdb ran MiXCR on the 5' RACE reads and lists one entry per CDR3 protein. The sample gives under 30,000 distinct CDR3 sequences, roughly 13% of which show up once; roughly 17% is in the top ten. Sequenced input: PBMCs. Receptors were obtained from a woman aged 40 to 50 with HTLV-1-associated myelopathy (HAM/TSP).

This clonotype was seen ten or more times. The V call is TRBV9, the J call TRBJ1-2; a possible D gene is TRBD1 (5 bases). Between the trimmed V and J ends, which lost 2 bases and 8 bases, there was a span of 13 bases. Germline V CDR1 and CDR2: SGDLS, YYNGEE. The CDR3 extends over 13 amino acids. The chain's CDR3 is CASSVGQGDGYTF. Here the CDR3 DNA reads TGTGCCAGCAGCGTGGGCCAGGGAGACGGCTACACCTTC.

This clonotype was seen at least ten times. This chain uses TRBV2 with TRBJ1-2; D is possibly TRBD1 (5 bases). The CDR3 sequence is 13 residues long. V lost 6 bases and J 2 bases, leaving 10 bases between the germline ends. Germline CDR1 and CDR2: SNHLY and FYNNEI. The chain's CDR3 is CASREGSNYGYTF. CDR3 sequence (DNA): TGTGCCAGCAGAGAGGGGTCGAACTATGGCTACACCTTC.

This clonotype occurred many times. The rearrangement links TRBV12-3 or TRBV12-4 to TRBJ2-5; 12 nucleotides agree with TRBD2. V gave up 5 bases and J gave up 9 bases; unmatched junction bases: 10. The length of the CDR3 is 15 residues. The CDR3 coding sequence is TGTGCCAGCAGTCCAACTACTCTAGCGGGGGGGCCCCAGTACTTC. Its translation is CASSPTTLAGGPQYF.

In this sample, this clonotype turned up many times. The chain links TRBV10-3 to TRBJ2-7; 12 bases map to TRBD2. The CDR3 covers 16 residues. Germline trimming cut 5 bases from V and 2 bases from J; bases unmatched to any gene: 7. Germline V gene sequence: CDR1 ENHRY, CDR2 SYGVKD. The CDR3 reads CAISPQSSGGAYEQYF. The CDR3 DNA is TGTGCCATCAGTCCTCAATCTAGCGGGGGGGCCTACGAGCAGTACTTC.

This clonotype was seen at least ten times. The chain couples TRBV7-2 to TRBJ2-1; 7 bases are shared with TRBD1. CDR3 length: 14 residues. The germline CDR1 and CDR2 sequences are SGHTA and FQGNSA. V trimming: 1 base; J trimming: 9 bases; junction bases outside the gene matches: 6. In DNA form, the CDR3 reads TGTGCCAGCAGCTTAGGAGGACAGGATATTGAGCAGTTCTTC. It yields the protein CASSLGGQDIEQFF.

Details on this clonotype: A much more abundant neighbour one base away suggests this may be a read error. The V and J genes are TRBV9 and TRBJ2-5; no definite D call. The CDR3 length is 13 residues. Trimming took off 1 base at V and 3 bases at J, with 7 bases between the two ends. CDR1 SGDLS and CDR2 YYNGEE come from the germline V gene. The CDR3 region is CASSVKGKETQYF. CDR3 DNA sequence: TGTGCCAGCAGCGTAAAGGGTAAAGAGACCCAGTACTTC. Looking up the rest from reference TRBV9 and TRBJ2-5 gives the full variable domain: DSGVTQTPKHLITATGQRVTLRCSPRSGDLSVYWYQQSLDQGLQFLIQYYNGEERAKGNILERFSAQQFPDLHSELNLSSLELGDSALYFCASSVKGKETQYFGPGTRLLVL.

This clonotype came up many times. A much larger clone is a single base away; this may be a read error. The CDR3 here is CASNSQGQVTEAFF. CDR3 DNA: TGTGCCAGCAACTCCCAGGGGCAGGTCACTGAAGCTTTCTTT. The chain employs TRBV7-8 and TRBJ1-1; possible D gene TRBD1, 6 bases. The CDR3 is 14 residues long. Trimming pared 7 bases from V and 4 bases from J, leaving 16 bases between. The germline gives CDR1 SGHVS, CDR2 FQNEAQ. Looking up the rest from reference TRBV7-8 and TRBJ1-1 gives the full variable domain: GAGVSQSPRYKVAKRGQDVALRCDPISGHVSLFWYQQALGQGPEFLTYFQNEAQLDKSGLPSDRFFAERPEGSVSTLKIQRTQQEDSAVYLCASNSQGQVTEAFFGQGTRLTVV.

This clonotype was detected many times. The chain couples TRBV5-1 to TRBJ2-7, with a weak D call TRBD1 (5 bases). CDR3 length: 13 residues. V lost 3 bases and J 4 bases, leaving 11 bases between the germline ends. CDR1 and CDR2 from the germline V gene are SGHRS and YFSETQ. CDR3 in amino acids: CASSSNTGYEQYF. In nucleotides, the CDR3 is TGCGCCAGCAGCTCTAATACAGGTTACGAGCAGTACTTC. The full variable domain, in which reference TRBV5-1 and TRBJ2-7 provide the parts outside the CDR3, is KAGVTQTPRYLIKTRGQQVTLSCSPISGHRSVSWYQQTPGQGLQFLFEYFSETQRNKGNFPGRFSGRQFSNSRSEMNVSTLELGDSALYLCASSSNTGYEQYFGPGTRLTVT.

This clonotype appeared many times. The rearrangement links TRBV5-1 to TRBJ2-1; D is perhaps TRBD2 (5 bases). Trimming pared 4 bases from V and 10 bases from J, leaving 12 bases between. Germline values: CDR1 SGHRS, CDR2 YFSETQ. The CDR3 loop spans 12 amino acids. The CDR3 loop reads CASSPEGREQFF. The CDR3 DNA reads as TGCGCCAGCAGCCCTGAGGGTCGGGAGCAGTTCTTC.

This clonotype has a count of ten or more. The J gene is TRBJ2-1, the V gene TRBV14, with 9 bases fitting TRBD2. Germline V gives CDR1 SGHDN, CDR2 FVKESK. The CDR3 is made up of 17 amino acids. Trimming took 4 bases from V and 3 from J; bases not matched to a gene: 10. In DNA, the CDR3 is TGTGCCAGCAGCCTCGAGAGACGGACTAGCGTCTACAATGAGCAGTTCTTC. This gives the protein CASSLERRTSVYNEQFF.

This clonotype was found many times. This chain uses TRBV6-5 with TRBJ1-4; TRBD1 matches 8 bases. There are 15 residues in the CDR3. Germline V gene sequence: CDR1 MNHEY, CDR2 SVGAGI. Germline trimming cut 6 bases from V and 6 bases from J; bases unmatched to any gene: 9. CDR3 region: CASSNDRGMHEKLFF. The DNA for the CDR3 is TGTGCCAGCAGCAATGACAGGGGTATGCATGAAAAACTGTTTTTT.

This clonotype was seen at least ten times. The genes are TRBV27 and TRBJ1-1; no firm D call. Germline assignment: CDR1 MNHEY and CDR2 SMNVEV (reference sequence). With 9 bases removed from V and 5 bases from J, the gap between germline ends came to 16 bases. This CDR3 is built from 13 residues. The CDR3 reads CASHPVPGTEAFF. CDR3 bases: TGTGCCAGTCACCCCGTCCCGGGAACTGAAGCTTTCTTT.

This clonotype is categorized as medium-sized (0.01 to 0.1%). The chain links TRBV29-1 to TRBJ2-3, with TRBD1 as a possible D gene (6 bases). Between the trimmed V and J ends, which lost 4 bases and 4 bases, there was a span of 12 bases. The CDR3 runs 13 residues. Germline assignment: CDR1 SQVTM and CDR2 ANQGSEA. The CDR3 is CSVVHRVADTQYF. Here the CDR3 DNA reads TGCAGCGTTGTCCACAGGGTCGCAGATACGCAGTATTTT.

This clonotype was detected many times. The V and J genes are TRBV24-1 and TRBJ2-4; 9 positions match TRBD1. This CDR3 contains 16 residues. Looked up from germline, CDR1 is KGHDR and CDR2 is SFDVKD. V was clipped by 4 bases and J by 0 bases; unmatched bases: 3. In DNA, the CDR3 is TGTGCCACCAGTGACGGGGGACAGGGAGCCAAAAACATTCAGTACTTC. Encoded protein: CATSDGGQGAKNIQYF.

This clonotype was seen ten or more times. The genes are TRBV5-1 and TRBJ2-3; TRBD1 matches 9 bases. The germline V gene encodes CDR1 SGHRS and CDR2 YFSETQ. The CDR3 length is 16 residues. Trimming cost V 0 bases and J 2 bases; bases outside gene matches: 4. In DNA form, the CDR3 reads TGCGCCAGCAGCTTGGGGGGGACAGGGACCACAGATACGCAGTATTTT. This encodes CASSLGGTGTTDTQYF.

This clonotype was observed at least ten times. CDR3 nucleotide sequence: TGTGCCAGCAGCTTAGCAGCGGGGGGAGTATACGAGCAGTACTTC. It codes for CASSLAAGGVYEQYF. The chain uses TRBV7-6 and TRBJ2-7, with 9 bases matching TRBD2. CDR1 and CDR2 (germline): SGHVS, FNYEAQ. The CDR3 has 15 amino acids. The V and J ends lost 0 bases and 4 bases, in that order; junction bases with no gene match: 4.

This clonotype was detected ten times or more. The CDR3, as DNA: TGCGCCAGCAGCTTCGGGGGAACGACCGGGGAGCTGTTTTTT. Amino acids: CASSFGGTTGELFF. The V and J genes are TRBV5-1 and TRBJ2-2, with D possibly matching TRBD2 (6 bases). The CDR3 sequence is 14 residues long. The germline V gene encodes CDR1 SGHRS and CDR2 YFSETQ. Trimming shortened V by 2 bases and J by 5 bases, and 10 bases separated the two germline ends.

This clonotype was counted ten times or more. The CDR3 DNA reads as TGTGCCAGCAGCTCCCGACGGGCCGCGGATACGCAGTATTTT. Protein: CASSSRRAADTQYF. This chain connects TRBV5-5 to TRBJ2-3; no reliable D call. The germline V and J ends were trimmed by 3 bases and 6 bases, with 14 bases remaining between them. The CDR3 has 14 residues. The germline V gene has CDR1 SGHKS and CDR2 YYEKEE (reference sequence).

This clonotype was found many times. The chain joins TRBV5-1 to TRBJ1-2; maybe TRBD1 (6 bases). CDR3 length: 14 residues. From germline, CDR1 is SGHRS and CDR2 YFSETQ. Trimming left V 0 bases short and J 7 bases short, with 13 bases between. The CDR3 nucleotides are TGCGCCAGCAGCTTGGATCCGGGGGCGGGTGGCTACACCTTC. Amino acid sequence: CASSLDPGAGGYTF.

This clonotype rates as medium-sized. The chain has TRBV20-1 and TRBJ1-3; TRBD1 is a possible D gene (5 bases). The CDR3 spans 14 residues. CDR1 and CDR2 from the germline V gene are DFQATT and SNEGSKA (reference sequence). The V and J ends lost 3 bases and 0 bases respectively, with 9 bases between them. For the CDR3, the DNA is TGCAGTGCTAGGTTGGGGGTCTCTGGAAACACCATATATTTT. Amino acids: CSARLGVSGNTIYF.

This clonotype was counted at least ten times. V and J are TRBV3-1 and TRBJ1-2; 8 bases fit TRBD1. J was trimmed by 6 bases and V by 1 base; bases with no gene match: 7. CDR1 is LGHDT and CDR2 is YNNKEL in the germline V gene (reference sequence). This CDR3 has 15 amino acids. The CDR3 DNA follows: TGTGCCAGCAGCCAAGCGGTGACAGGGGTTCATGGCTACACCTTC. This sequence encodes CASSQAVTGVHGYTF.